These 28 T cell receptor beta chains were sequenced from one sample in a study of PD-1 blockade in classical Hodgkin lymphoma. Profiling relied on immunoSEQ multiplex PCR, and the TCRdb table lists in-frame clones only, not all of them. The table includes about 27,000 clones, 85% to 90% detected once. All the patients suffered relapse after autologous stem cell transplantation, and brentuximab vedotin exposure differed. Researchers pulled CD8+ T cells out of thawed PBMCs using magnetic negative selection. Sample: CD8+ T cells from blood, taken at baseline. Receptors were obtained from a human donor with classical Hodgkin lymphoma.

This clone was counted a single time. The gene calls are TRBV9 and TRBJ1-4; maybe TRBD1 (5 bases). V was clipped by 0 bases and J by 8 bases, with 8 bases between them. The length of the CDR3 is 13 residues. Germline CDR1 SGDLS, CDR2 YYNGEE. CDR3 coding DNA: TGTGCCAGCAGCGTAGAGGCAGGGGAAAAACTGTTTTTT. It yields the protein CASSVEAGEKLFF. The whole variable domain, remainder taken from reference TRBV9 and TRBJ1-4, is DSGVTQTPKHLITATGQRVTLRCSPRSGDLSVYWYQQSLDQGLQFLIQYYNGEERAKGNILERFSAQQFPDLHSELNLSSLELGDSALYFCASSVEAGEKLFFGSGTQLSVL.

This clone was counted a few times. V and J are TRBV28 and TRBJ2-7; 9 nucleotides align to TRBD2. Germline CDR1 MDHEN, CDR2 SYDVKM. The length of the CDR3 is 16 residues. V lost 7 bases and J lost 0; bases outside the gene matches: 10. CDR3 protein: CASKILAGESSYEQYF. The DNA of the CDR3 is TGTGCCAGCAAAATCTTAGCGGGAGAGAGCTCCTACGAGCAGTACTTC. The full variable domain, rest sourced from reference TRBV28 and TRBJ2-7, is DVKVTQSSRYLVKRTGEKVFLECVQDMDHENMFWYRQDPGLGLRLIYFSYDVKMKEKGDIPEGYSVSREKKERFSLILESASTNQTSMYLCASKILAGESSYEQYFGPGTRLTVT.

The genes are TRBV19 and TRBJ1-5; TRBD1 matches 10 bases. V shed 7 bases and J 9 bases; nucleotides not matched to a gene: 15. This CDR3 comprises 16 residues. Germline CDR1 and CDR2: LNHDA and SQIVND (reference sequence). The CDR3 region is CASTRRTGTGAGPQHF. The CDR3 DNA is TGTGCCAGTACCCGACGAACCGGGACAGGGGCTGGGCCCCAGCATTTT.

A single count supports this clone. The V gene is TRBV6-5, the J gene TRBJ2-7, with 13 bases lining up with TRBD2. The CDR3 totals 15 residues. V dropped 4 bases and J dropped 11; count of bases not matched to a gene: 11. Germline V gene sequence: CDR1 MNHEY, CDR2 SVGAGI. The CDR3 DNA reads as TGTGCCAGCAGTTTGACTAGCGGGAGGTTACGCCGAAAGTACTTC. It translates to CASSLTSGRLRRKYF.

The chain uses TRBV29-1 and TRBJ2-7; TRBD1 matches at 9 bases. With 0 bases clipped from V and 5 bases from J, the junction kept 11 bases outside the gene matches. From germline, CDR1 is SQVTM and CDR2 ANQGSEA. The CDR3 contains 16 residues. CDR3 in amino acids: CSVEDPSRTGADEQYF. CDR3 sequence (DNA): TGCAGCGTTGAAGATCCATCACGGACAGGGGCTGACGAGCAGTACTTC.

V is TRBV27 and J is TRBJ2-2; no clear D. The CDR3 length is 16 residues. The germline gives CDR1 MNHEY, CDR2 SMNVEV (reference sequence). V was pared by 7 bases and J by 0 bases, with 15 bases between. The CDR3 reads CASKELQYANTGELFF. The DNA for the CDR3 is TGTGCCAGCAAGGAGCTGCAATACGCGAACACCGGGGAGCTGTTTTTT.

CDR3 loop: CASSSTGDAQYF. The CDR3 region has the DNA TGCGCCAGCAGCTCGACAGGGGACGCGCAGTACTTC. The chain recombines TRBV5-1 with TRBJ2-7; 8 bases are a match to TRBD1. The V segment lost 3 bases and the J segment 9 bases; nucleotides outside the gene matches: 5. CDR1 is SGHRS, CDR2 YFSETQ, per germline. This CDR3 has 12 amino acids.

This clone was seen only once. CDR3 in DNA: TGTGCCAGCAGTCCCCGAGACACGAGCTCCTACAATGAGCAGTTCTTC. This gives the protein CASSPRDTSSYNEQFF. The chain couples TRBV27 to TRBJ2-1; no clear D gene. V was cut by 5 bases and J by 0 bases, with 14 bases left in between. CDR3 length equals 16 residues. Germline V gene sequence: CDR1 MNHEY, CDR2 SMNVEV (reference sequence).

The chain couples TRBV5-1 to TRBJ2-7; unclear D gene. Per the germline V gene, CDR1 is SGHRS and CDR2 is YFSETQ. The CDR3 spans 17 residues. V dropped 1 base and J dropped 2 bases, with 19 bases sitting between them. CDR3 protein: CASSLLCVLGEAYEQYF. The CDR3 DNA reads TGCGCCAGCAGCTTGTTATGCGTTCTGGGTGAGGCCTACGAGCAGTACTTC.

The rearrangement joins TRBV11-2 to TRBJ2-7, with TRBD1 matching 9 bases. CDR3 length: 15 amino acids. V gave up 6 bases and J gave up 4 bases; unmatched junction bases: 10. Germline assignment: CDR1 SGHAT and CDR2 FQNNGV. The DNA for the CDR3 is TGTGCCAGCAGACCCCGGGACAGGGTGGTGTACGAGCAGTACTTC. This sequence encodes CASRPRDRVVYEQYF.

The chain combines TRBV7-2 with TRBJ2-1, with D possibly being TRBD1 (5 bases). CDR1 and CDR2 from the germline V gene are SGHTA and FQGNSA. The V end lost 2 bases, the J end lost 4 bases, and 12 bases lay between the germline ends. There are 15 residues in the CDR3. The CDR3 sequence: CASSLLEQVYNEQFF. As DNA, the CDR3 is TGTGCCAGCAGCTTACTCGAACAGGTATACAATGAGCAGTTCTTC.

This clone has just one count. This chain joins TRBV10-3 and TRBJ2-7; D ambiguous. Between the trimmed V and J ends, which lost 10 bases and 0 bases, there was a span of 13 bases. There are 13 residues in the CDR3. Per the germline V gene, CDR1 is ENHRY and CDR2 is SYGVKD. CDR3 in DNA: TGTGCCACCCGCCCCCCGAGCTCCTACGAGCAGTACTTC. Residues: CATRPPSSYEQYF.

This chain joins TRBV25-1 and TRBJ2-1, with D maybe TRBD2 (6 bases). V was pared by 1 base and J by 8 bases, with 15 bases between. The CDR3 runs to 15 residues. CDR1 is MGHDK, CDR2 SYGVNS, per germline. CDR3 coding DNA: TGTGCCAGCAGTGAATCTTCGGACCCTAGCGATGAGCAGTTCTTC. This gives the protein CASSESSDPSDEQFF.

V is TRBV4-1 and J is TRBJ2-7; D not resolved. This CDR3 spans 15 amino acids. The germline V and J ends were trimmed by 4 bases and 2 bases, with 15 bases remaining between them. Germline V gene sequence: CDR1 MGHRA, CDR2 YSYEKL. The CDR3 here is CASSLPGQWPYEQYF. CDR3 nucleotide sequence: TGCGCCAGCAGCCTCCCCGGGCAGTGGCCCTACGAGCAGTACTTC.

The table lists this clone with a count of one. The chain is built from TRBV7-9 and TRBJ1-2; D is unresolved. The V and J ends lost 5 bases and 4 bases respectively, with 8 bases between them. This CDR3 has 12 amino acids. Germline CDR1 and CDR2: SEHNR and FQNEAQ (reference sequence). The DNA of the CDR3 is TGTGCCAGCAGCCGCCGGGTCTATGGCTACACCTTC. Amino acid sequence: CASSRRVYGYTF.

The gene calls are TRBV25-1 and TRBJ1-2; maybe TRBD1 (6 bases). With 5 bases removed from V and 10 bases from J, the gap between germline ends came to 11 bases. Per germline, CDR1 MGHDK and CDR2 SYGVNS. The CDR3 spans 11 residues. In DNA form, the CDR3 reads TGTGCCAGCAGTCAAGGGGGGCACTACACCTTC. Protein sequence: CASSQGGHYTF.

The J gene is TRBJ2-7, the V gene TRBV5-4; TRBD1 agrees at 7 bases. CDR3 length: 15 amino acids. J gave up 1 base and V 4 bases, and 8 bases lay outside the gene matches. Germline CDR1 reads SGHNT; CDR2 reads YYREEE (reference sequence). The CDR3 sequence is CASSQGDTPSYEQYF. Here the CDR3 DNA reads TGTGCCAGCAGCCAGGGGGACACGCCGTCCTACGAGCAGTACTTC. Using reference TRBV5-4 and TRBJ2-7 for the parts outside the CDR3, the full variable domain is ETGVTQSPTHLIKTRGQQVTLRCSSQSGHNTVSWYQQALGQGPQFIFQYYREEENGRGNFPPRFSGLQFPNYSSELNVNALELDDSALYLCASSQGDTPSYEQYFGPGTRLTVT.

The CDR3 DNA reads as TGTGCCACCCCGAGTGGGGGGCCTCGCACAGATACGCAGTATTTT. This sequence encodes CATPSGGPRTDTQYF. This chain uses TRBV7-9 with TRBJ2-3; either TRBD1 or TRBD2 may fit D (6 bases each). The CDR3 totals 15 residues. Trimming stripped 10 bases from V and 1 base from J, with 18 bases between. Germline-derived CDR1 and CDR2 are SEHNR and FQNEAQ (reference sequence). Full variable domain (remainder filled in from reference TRBV7-9 and TRBJ2-3): DTGVSQNPRHKITKRGQNVTFRCDPISEHNRLYWYRQTLGQGPEFLTYFQNEAQLEKSRLLSDRFSAERPKGSFSTLEIQRTEQGDSAMYLCATPSGGPRTDTQYFGPGTRLTVL.

The rearrangement links TRBV6-5 to TRBJ1-2, with 7 bases matching TRBD1. The CDR3 is made up of 15 amino acids. V lost 6 bases, J lost 3 bases, and 10 bases stayed unmatched. Germline V CDR1 and CDR2: MNHEY, SVGAGI. CDR3 loop: CASSPDRRYYYGYTF. The CDR3 nucleotides are TGTGCCAGCAGCCCGGACAGGCGGTACTACTATGGCTACACCTTC.

The chain carries TRBV11-2 and TRBJ2-7; the D is unclear. V was shortened by 5 bases and J by 7 bases, with 12 bases between the two germline ends. Germline-derived CDR1 and CDR2 are SGHAT and FQNNGV. The CDR3 loop spans 12 amino acids. The CDR3 is CASSLLAPEQYF. The DNA for the CDR3 is TGTGCCAGCAGCCTTTTGGCACCTGAGCAGTACTTC.

This chain connects TRBV28 to TRBJ1-2; D ambiguous. The CDR3 totals 14 residues. V gave up 6 bases and J gave up 8 bases, with 19 bases separating them. Germline loops: CDR1 MDHEN, CDR2 SYDVKM. DNA of the CDR3: TGTGCCAGCAGCGCTCGTATGGACTTATGGGGCTACACCTTC. Its translation: CASSARMDLWGYTF.

This chain joins TRBV5-1 and TRBJ2-1; 9 nucleotides agree with TRBD2. Germline V gene data show CDR1 as SGHRS and CDR2 as YFSETQ. V gave up 6 bases and J gave up 10 bases; unmatched junction bases: 8. The CDR3 runs 13 residues. CDR3 protein: CASTSGLADEQFF. The CDR3 coding sequence is TGCGCCAGCACCTCGGGACTAGCTGACGAGCAGTTCTTC.

This chain connects TRBV9 to TRBJ1-4; no clear D gene. Trimming removed 5 bases from V and 7 bases from J, with 12 bases in between. The CDR3 runs 13 residues. Germline V CDR1 and CDR2: SGDLS, YYNGEE. CDR3 coding DNA: TGTGCCAGCAGTCCTAAGCCAGGTGAAAAACTGTTTTTT. The encoded protein is CASSPKPGEKLFF.

This chain links TRBV7-6 with TRBJ2-7; maybe TRBD2 (6 bases). This CDR3 region has 13 residues. CDR1 is SGHVS and CDR2 is FNYEAQ in the germline V gene. Trimming took 6 bases from V and 3 from J, leaving 12 bases between them. This CDR3 reads CASSWGDVYEQYF. The CDR3 bases are TGTGCCAGCAGTTGGGGGGACGTCTACGAGCAGTACTTC. Based on the CDR3 plus reference TRBV7-6 and TRBJ2-7, the full variable domain is GAGVSQSPRYKVTKRGQDVALRCDPISGHVSLYWYRQALGQGPEFLTYFNYEAQQDKSGLPNDRFSAERPEGSISTLTIQRTEQRDSAMYRCASSWGDVYEQYFGPGTRLTVT.

This clone was picked up one time. The rearrangement uses TRBV6-5 and TRBJ2-3; TRBD2 matches 7 bases. This CDR3 is 15 amino acids long. The germline gives CDR1 MNHEY, CDR2 SVGAGI. V lost 7 bases and J lost 0; bases outside the gene matches: 7. The CDR3 here is CASTPGRGSTDTQYF. The DNA for the CDR3 is TGTGCCAGCACACCGGGGAGGGGTAGCACAGATACGCAGTATTTT.

The chain employs TRBV2 and TRBJ1-2, with 9 bases fitting TRBD1. There are 12 residues in the CDR3. Looked up from germline, CDR1 is SNHLY and CDR2 is FYNNEI. Trimming took 10 bases from V and 4 from J; bases not matched to a gene: 4. CDR3 protein: CATWTGAYGYTF. CDR3 bases: TGTGCCACCTGGACAGGGGCCTATGGCTACACCTTC.

This rearrangement joins TRBV27 to TRBJ2-7; 7 nucleotides line up with TRBD1. Germline CDR1 reads MNHEY; CDR2 reads SMNVEV (reference sequence). This CDR3 has 16 amino acids. Trimming took 5 bases from V and 0 from J; bases not matched to a gene: 10. In nucleotides, the CDR3 is TGTGCCAGCAGTCCATCAACCGGGACAGTCTCCTACGAGCAGTACTTC. This codes for CASSPSTGTVSYEQYF.

This clone was seen a single time. V is TRBV5-1 and J is TRBJ2-1; 8 bases line up with TRBD2. There are 18 residues in the CDR3. Germline V gives CDR1 SGHRS, CDR2 YFSETQ. The ends lost 0 bases at V and 5 bases at J; junction bases unmatched: 13. The DNA for the CDR3 is TGCGCCAGCAGCTTGGGGCTAGCGGGTATTCGCCTAGACAATGAGCAGTTCTTC. Amino acid sequence: CASSLGLAGIRLDNEQFF.